A single sample gave rise to the 23 T cell receptor beta chains below, sequenced in a study of T-cell memory formation after mild COVID-19. TCRdb called the 5' RACE reads again in MiXCR, with one record for every CDR3 protein. Of under 300,000 distinct CDR3 sequences listed, 8% to 10% are singletons. Sequencing was performed on PBMCs or a T cell subset sorted from them (not recorded which). All receptors derive from a man aged 18 to 35 who had mild COVID-19 (a few samples of this study predate the infection). Cell type and time point are not known.

The J gene is TRBJ2-7, the V gene TRBV5-1; D is perhaps TRBD1 (6 bases). Germline V lookup: CDR1 SGHRS, CDR2 YFSETQ. Trimming took off 0 bases at V and 5 bases at J, with 12 bases between the two ends. The CDR3 runs 14 residues. The CDR3 reads CASSLESRGDEQYF. The CDR3 bases are TGCGCCAGCAGCTTGGAGAGCAGGGGCGACGAGCAGTACTTC.

Only a few counts were recorded for this clonotype. The chain employs TRBV3-1 and TRBJ2-5, with 9 bases lining up with TRBD2. The CDR3 runs 16 residues. V lost 4 bases and J lost 4; bases outside the gene matches: 10. Germline lookup yields CDR1 LGHDT and CDR2 YNNKEL (reference sequence). In DNA, the CDR3 is TGTGCCAGCAGCCCCTCTGGGCGGGGGGGCCTAGAGACCCAGTACTTC. As protein: CASSPSGRGGLETQYF.

This clonotype was observed many times. As DNA, the CDR3 is TGTGCCAGCAGTGGAGACAGGGGATGGGGCCAGCCCCAGCATTTT. This encodes CASSGDRGWGQPQHF. The J gene is TRBJ1-5, the V gene TRBV12-3 or TRBV12-4; 8 bases are a match to TRBD1. The CDR3 contains 15 residues. V was clipped by 5 bases and J by 7 bases; unmatched bases: 10.

V is TRBV6-1 and J is TRBJ2-7; TRBD1 aligns across 7 bases. CDR3 size: 14 residues. Germline V CDR1 and CDR2: MNHNS, SASEGT. V gave up 5 bases and J gave up 5 bases; unmatched junction bases: 9. CDR3 loop: CASSPETGPDEQYF. CDR3 DNA sequence: TGTGCCAGCAGTCCGGAGACAGGGCCGGACGAGCAGTACTTC.

This clonotype has just a few counts. This chain links TRBV12-3 or TRBV12-4 with TRBJ1-2; D unresolved. The V and J ends lost 6 bases and 8 bases respectively, with 19 bases between them. CDR3 length equals 14 residues. CDR3 coding DNA: TGTGCCAGCAGGGGGTTACTCAGTACTGGAGGCTACACCTTC. This translates into CASRGLLSTGGYTF.

This clonotype was seen more than once but under ten times. This chain connects TRBV7-9 to TRBJ1-1; tentatively, D is TRBD1 (6 bases). The germline gives CDR1 SEHNR, CDR2 FQNEAQ (reference sequence). V was trimmed by 6 bases and J by 8 bases, leaving 13 bases between them. This CDR3 is 12 amino acids long. The CDR3 DNA reads as TGTGCCAGCAGTTCAGGGGAGTGGGAAGCTTTCTTT. This translates into CASSSGEWEAFF.

The chain employs TRBV4-2 and TRBJ2-5; D gene ambiguous. The CDR3 is 17 residues long. The V gene's germline CDR1 is LGHNA and CDR2 YNFKEQ. V dropped 1 base and J dropped 0 bases, with 15 bases sitting between them. The CDR3 loop reads CASSQAGQQSYQETQYF. The CDR3 DNA follows: TGTGCCAGCAGCCAAGCGGGTCAACAGTCGTACCAAGAGACCCAGTACTTC.

This rearrangement joins TRBV9 to TRBJ2-3; TRBD2 aligns across 8 bases. With 0 bases clipped from V and 0 bases from J, the junction kept 3 bases outside the gene matches. This CDR3 contains 16 residues. Germline-derived CDR1 and CDR2 are SGDLS and YYNGEE. The CDR3 DNA reads as TGTGCCAGCAGCGTAGGGGCTAGCGGGAGCACAGATACGCAGTATTTT. This translates into CASSVGASGSTDTQYF.

This clonotype has a handful of counts. The rearrangement joins TRBV27 to TRBJ2-5; no clear D. Germline CDR1 reads MNHEY; CDR2 reads SMNVEV (reference sequence). The length of the CDR3 is 12 residues. The V end lost 6 bases, the J end lost 5 bases, and 10 bases lay between the germline ends. The DNA for the CDR3 is TGTGCCAGCAGGTCGGTAGAGGAGACCCAGTACTTC. It yields the protein CASRSVEETQYF.

This clonotype was counted at least ten times. The rearrangement joins TRBV7-3 to TRBJ2-1; perhaps TRBD2 as D (5 bases). Trimming stripped 2 bases from V and 5 bases from J, with 19 bases between. Germline V lookup: CDR1 SGHTA, CDR2 FQGTGA. This CDR3 is built from 17 residues. CDR3 amino acids: CASSLGSPVGRNNEQFF. DNA of the CDR3: TGTGCCAGCAGCTTAGGGAGCCCCGTTGGTAGGAACAATGAGCAGTTCTTC. The full variable domain, with the rest looked up from reference TRBV7-3 and TRBJ2-1, is GAGVSQTPSNKVTEKGKYVELRCDPISGHTALYWYRQSLGQGPEFLIYFQGTGAADDSGLPNDRFFAVRPEGSVSTLKIQRTERGDSAVYLCASSLGSPVGRNNEQFFGPGTRLTVL.

This clonotype was counted ten times or more. This chain uses TRBV5-1 with TRBJ2-7; D gene uncertain. The CDR3 loop spans 20 amino acids. V was pared by 0 bases and J by 4 bases, with 29 bases between. Germline-derived CDR1 and CDR2 are SGHRS and YFSETQ. The CDR3 reads CASSLAWLTASTYVTYEQYF. In nucleotides, the CDR3 is TGCGCCAGCAGCTTGGCATGGCTAACAGCGTCCACCTATGTAACTTACGAGCAGTACTTC.

This clonotype has a handful of counts. This may arise from a read error, as a much more abundant clone is one base away. This rearrangement joins TRBV11-2 to TRBJ2-2; 8 nucleotides match TRBD2. Germline CDR1 is SGHAT and CDR2 is FQNNGV. V dropped 6 bases and J dropped 9; count of bases not matched to a gene: 9. The CDR3 length is 14 residues. The CDR3 reads CASRIRGGYRELFF. DNA of the CDR3: TGTGCCAGCAGAATACGGGGGGGCTACCGGGAGCTGTTTTTT.

This clonotype was counted ten times or more. This chain links TRBV7-2 with TRBJ2-5, with D perhaps TRBD1 (6 bases). The germline CDR1 and CDR2 sequences are SGHTA and FQGNSA. CDR3 length: 14 residues. With 6 bases removed from V and 5 bases from J, the gap between germline ends came to 16 bases. CDR3 in amino acids: CASSLHRADETQYF. CDR3 nucleotides: TGTGCCAGCAGTTTACACAGGGCCGACGAGACCCAGTACTTC.

This chain connects TRBV7-2 to TRBJ2-3; weak D call: TRBD2 (7 bases). Germline V gene data show CDR1 as SGHTA and CDR2 as FQGNSA. V lost 2 bases to trimming and J lost 0 bases, with 12 bases between them. The CDR3 is 16 amino acids. The CDR3 loop is CASSLKGGVSTDTQYF. The DNA of the CDR3 is TGTGCCAGCAGCTTAAAGGGGGGGGTCAGCACAGATACGCAGTATTTT.

Concerning this clonotype: Just one base apart from a much larger clone, this may be a read error. The J gene is TRBJ2-3, the V gene TRBV7-2; D is perhaps TRBD2 (6 bases). V dropped 5 bases and J dropped 0 bases, with 12 bases sitting between them. The CDR3 loop spans 15 amino acids. The germline gives CDR1 SGHTA, CDR2 FQGNSA. The CDR3 DNA is TGTGCCAGCAGCCCCTGTACTAGCAGCACAGATACGCAGTATTTT. This sequence encodes CASSPCTSSTDTQYF.

The chain joins TRBV6-5 to TRBJ2-7, with TRBD1 matching 9 bases. The J segment lost 5 bases and the V segment lost 6 bases, leaving 8 bases of the junction unmatched. This CDR3 region has 14 residues. Germline CDR1 reads MNHEY; CDR2 reads SVGAGI. The CDR3 loop is CASSRGQGGHEQYV. The CDR3, as DNA: TGTGCCAGCAGCCGGGGACAGGGCGGACACGAGCAGTACGTC.

A few counts support this clonotype. The chain links TRBV18 to TRBJ1-1; maybe TRBD1 (6 bases). The length of the CDR3 is 15 residues. Germline values: CDR1 KGHSH, CDR2 LQKENI. Trimming removed 6 bases from V and 5 bases from J, with 19 bases in between. Here the CDR3 DNA reads TGTGCCAGCTCGCAAATGGACAGACAGACGACTGAAGCTTTCTTT. Translated, it gives CASSQMDRQTTEAFF.

The V call is TRBV18, the J call TRBJ2-3; 11 bases match TRBD2. The CDR3 extends over 17 amino acids. With V trimmed by 3 bases and J by 2 bases, 7 bases remained unmatched. Germline CDR1 is KGHSH and CDR2 is LQKENI. The CDR3 nucleotides are TGTGCCAGCTCACCTAGCGGGGGGGATCCTCTCACAGATACGCAGTATTTT. This sequence encodes CASSPSGGDPLTDTQYF.

The chain employs TRBV7-3 and TRBJ2-7; D remains unclear. The CDR3 totals 11 residues. Trimming cost V 5 bases and J 12 bases, with 14 bases left between them. Germline CDR1 is SGHTA and CDR2 is FQGTGA. CDR3 protein: CASSAVLLVYV. CDR3 nucleotides: TGTGCCAGCAGCGCCGTCCTCCTAGTGTACGTC.

The chain carries TRBV5-1 and TRBJ2-1, with TRBD2 matching over 7 bases. CDR3 length: 16 residues. The J segment lost 7 bases and the V segment lost 0 bases, leaving 10 bases of the junction unmatched. CDR1 and CDR2 from the germline V gene are SGHRS and YFSETQ. The CDR3 nucleotides read TGCGCCAGCAGCTTGGCCGCGGGAGTTTACGGTAATGAGCAGTTCTTC. This gives the protein CASSLAAGVYGNEQFF.

V gene TRBV20-1 combines with J gene TRBJ1-4; weak D call: TRBD1 (5 bases). CDR3 length: 12 residues. The V end was cut by 7 bases, the J end by 8 bases, with 14 bases between. Looked up from germline, CDR1 is DFQATT and CDR2 is SNEGSKA (reference sequence). CDR3 bases: TGCAGTGTTATTGACAGTAGGGAAAAACTGTTTTTT. Translating gives CSVIDSREKLFF.

The rearrangement uses TRBV6-1 and TRBJ1-2; D is uncertain. The V and J ends lost 6 bases and 6 bases respectively, with 14 bases between them. This CDR3 comprises 13 residues. Germline V CDR1 and CDR2: MNHNS, SASEGT. In DNA form, the CDR3 reads TGTGCCAGCAGGATCTGTCAGACGGATGGCTACACCTTC. Its protein is CASRICQTDGYTF.

This chain joins TRBV12-3 or TRBV12-4 and TRBJ1-1, with D possibly being TRBD1 (6 bases). This CDR3 spans 14 amino acids. The V gene lost 5 bases and the J gene lost 6 bases, with 16 bases spanning the gap. DNA of the CDR3: TGTGCCAGCAGTCTCAGGGGAGCGGGATCTGAAGCTTTCTTT. It encodes CASSLRGAGSEAFF.